This T cell receptor beta chain was recorded in a study of T cells in Graves' hyperthyroidism and ophthalmopathy (dated by TCRdb to between 2018 and 2021). Looking at the study overall: Peripheral blood samples were taken at initial diagnosis, before any treatment was given. To identify TCR V-J signatures that set the groups apart, the researchers used a discovery cohort of more than 95 patients, made up of 40 to 45 with Graves' ophthalmopathy and 57 with stable Graves' hyperthyroidism. The approximately 100 discovery patients were divided at random into training and test sets in a 7:3 ratio. Prospective prediction of ophthalmopathy was tested in an independent validation cohort consisting of 18 hyperthyroidism patients and 17 patients who later progressed to ophthalmopathy. The paper reports TCR Vbeta CDR3 sequencing of roughly 140 peripheral blood samples: 40 or so ophthalmopathy, under 80 hyperthyroidism and approximately 17 progressor patients. After sampling, hyperthyroidism patients received methimazole starting at 30 mg daily, and ophthalmopathy patients received high-dose intravenous methylprednisolone. Thyroid tissue and blood T-cell repertoires from over 5 Graves' hyperthyroidism patients were also compared in the study. The paper as a whole reports these results and caveats: Most expanded thyroid clonotypes (frequency above 0.001) were also found in blood, which suggests that blood repertoires may mirror thyroid immune responses. In validation, the model predicted progression to ophthalmopathy a median of roughly six months before onset, with about 67% sensitivity and roughly 73% specificity. Sample size was not statistically predetermined, and blinding of investigators to group allocation was not performed. Ophthalmopathy was separated from stable hyperthyroidism by a 13 V-J signature model, with approximately 85% sensitivity and just over 81% specificity obtained in cross-validation and 80%/75% obtained in testing.

Amplification of TCR beta CDR3 regions was carried out from RNA transcripts. A first-round RT-PCR of the TCR CDR3 used the HTBI primer set with the Qiagen OneStep RT-PCR kit. Libraries were constructed in a second round of multiplex PCR, after which size selection and purification were carried out. Libraries were sequenced paired-end with 100 bp reads on an Illumina HiSeq2000. Turning to the authors' computational methods: SOAPnuke was used to process the raw data, with reads discarded if the reads contained adapters or uncalled bases, had a mean Phred below 15, or lacked an exact constant-primer or identifier match. COPE v1.2.5 was used to merge the high-quality paired reads, and each unique nucleotide sequence was defined as a clonotype. MiTCR v1.1 was used to align clonotypes to the IMGT TRBV, TRBD and TRBJ reference segments. The analysis was restricted to V-J combinations with a frequency above 0.0001, which together covered roughly 99% of the repertoires. The TCS score was defined as the ratio of F50 (clonal expansion) to E x V (chaos), calculated using BLOSUM62-based TCRdist between CDR3 peptides within each V-J. Welch's t-statistics and random forest reduced some 510 V-J features to fewer than 15, which were used in a naive Bayes classifier (R e1071). TCRdb cleaned the public reads at Q25 with fastp, built clones with MiXCR and kept in-frame beta chains. Every distinct CDR3 protein forms one entry, paired with its most common genes and DNA. These V and J calls rely on TCRdb rather than the paper's analysis. This sample lists around 300,000 distinct CDR3 sequences; less than 20% were detected once. The leading ten clones occupy approximately 35% of the sample.

This clonotype was detected only a few times. No antigen is known for it. Within one base of it there is no much larger clone, and no base qualities were kept. There are 14 amino acids in the CDR3, from cysteine to phenylalanine inclusive. The DNA shown is the 42-base CDR3, in frame from base 1. V is pruned by 11 bases and J by 0 bases, leaving 7 bases of the junction without a gene match. CDR1 and CDR2 (MDHEN, SYDVKM) derive from the germline V gene. In the ophthalmopathy patients, disease was moderately to severely active, with a Clinical Activity Score of 3 or more, a NOSPECS grade of 4 or more, and a duration of less than 3 months. Patients with uncontrolled infections, other autoimmune diseases, pregnancy or lactation were excluded. Diagnoses were established on the basis of clinical symptoms, serum thyroxine and TRAb, thyroid ultrasound, and orbital computed tomography. Ficoll-Paque density gradient centrifugation was used to isolate PBMCs from about 10 ml of fresh peripheral blood. Trizol reagent was used to extract total RNA, and RNA quality was then checked on an Agilent 2100 Bioanalyzer.

Material for sequencing was blood. This clonotype originated in a man in his forties or fifties with Graves' ophthalmopathy. The chain uses TRBV28 and TRBJ2-3, with 8 bases in between that match TRBD2. The base sequence is TGTGCCTCCAAGGCGGGGGGAAGCACAGATACGCAGTATTTT. Its protein product is CASKAGGSTDTQYF.